The T cell receptor (beta chain) described here comes from a study of regulatory T cells in long-lasting Graves disease. Noted time point: persistent/refractory GD, antithyroid drugs over 5 years with positive TRAb. PBMC RNA served as the TCR library source. Germline V gene lookup returns CDR1 SGHDT and CDR2 YYEEEE. The CDR3 is 15 amino acids. V was pared by 6 bases and J by 1 base, with 9 bases of the junction left unmatched. Investigators prepared the TCR beta libraries by applying iRepertoire HTBI primers and Arm-PCR of CDR3 regions. MiXCR was run by TCRdb on the multiplex PCR reads, yielding one entry per CDR3 protein. The sample lists around 460,000 distinct CDR3 sequences, 20% to 25% occurring once. This clonotype has just a few counts.

The V and J genes are TRBV5-6 and TRBJ2-7, with 8 bases matching TRBD1. Sequenced material: peripheral blood mononuclear cells (PBMCs), taken when the disease was refractory, from a patient treated with antithyroid drugs. The clonotype was recovered from a female donor with Graves disease. The CDR3 sequence is CASTRGQGRSYEQYF. CDR3 nucleotides: TGTGCCAGCACCCGAGGACAGGGTCGGTCCTACGAGCAGTACTTC. Drawing the rest from reference TRBV5-6 and TRBJ2-7, the complete variable domain is DAGVTQSPTHLIKTRGQQVTLRCSPKSGHDTVSWYQQALGQGPQFIFQYYEEEERQRGNFPDRFSGHQFPNYSSELNVNALLLGDSALYLCASTRGQGRSYEQYFGPGTRLTVT.